The rows below give T cell receptor beta chains drawn from one sample of a study of cytomegalovirus exposure and HLA in healthy donors. Profiling relied on immunoSEQ multiplex PCR, and the TCRdb table lists in-frame clones only, not all of them. The sample lists approximately 130,000 clones; approximately 85% were seen once. Sequenced sample: PBMCs. Receptors were obtained from a woman aged 25 to 39 in good health and CMV-seropositive. The CDR3 runs from the conserved cysteine through the conserved F or W. The order of the fields is V gene, clone size, J gene, D gene, CDR3 protein, CDR3 DNA. A D gene is named only where the DNA matches it firmly. Size values are once, few and many counts, or a class for expanded clones, and some rows have none.

V: TRBV10-3
size: NA
J: TRBJ2-5
D: TRBD2
CDR3: CAIRRGASETQYF
DNA: TGTGCCATCAGGCGGGGGGCCAGTGAGACCCAGTACTTC

V: TRBV9
size: NA
J: TRBJ2-1
D: NA
CDR3: CASSVGGGGYNEQFF
DNA: TGTGCCAGCAGCGTAGGAGGCGGAGGATACAATGAGCAGTTCTTC

V: TRBV5-1
size: NA
J: TRBJ2-7
D: TRBD2
CDR3: CASSPGRGGKGYEQYF
DNA: TGCGCCAGCAGCCCCGGGCGGGGGGGTAAAGGCTACGAGCAGTACTTC

V: TRBV5-4
size: few
J: TRBJ2-7
D: TRBD2
CDR3: CASSLAGGGTYEQYF
DNA: TGTGCCAGCAGCTTGGCCGGCGGGGGGACCTACGAGCAGTACTTC

V: TRBV2
size: once
J: TRBJ2-7
D: TRBD2
CDR3: CASSVGLAGEQYF
DNA: TGTGCCAGCAGTGTGGGACTAGCGGGAGAGCAGTACTTC

V: TRBV10-3
size: once
J: TRBJ2-3
D: TRBD1
CDR3: CAISWDRRESDTQYF
DNA: TGTGCCATCAGCTGGGACAGGAGAGAATCAGATACGCAGTATTTT

V: TRBV28
size: NA
J: TRBJ1-1
D: NA
CDR3: CASSGGRLGVAEAFF
DNA: TGTGCCAGCAGTGGCGGTAGGTTAGGGGTTGCTGAAGCTTTCTTT

V: TRBV2
size: NA
J: TRBJ1-1
D: NA
CDR3: CASSERRENTEAFF
DNA: TGTGCCAGCAGTGAACGGAGGGAGAACACTGAAGCTTTCTTT

V: TRBV5-1
size: few
J: TRBJ1-2
D: NA
CDR3: CASSLDRMNGYTF
DNA: TGCGCCAGCAGCTTGGACAGGATGAATGGCTACACCTTC

V: TRBV11-2
size: NA
J: TRBJ1-1
D: NA
CDR3: CASSLGRGGTEAFF
DNA: TGTGCCAGCAGCTTAGGCCGGGGGGGCACTGAAGCTTTCTTT

V: TRBV7-3
size: NA
J: TRBJ2-2
D: NA
CDR3: CASSLNPTTNTGELFF
DNA: TGTGCCAGCAGCCTTAATCCCACTACGAACACCGGGGAGCTGTTTTTT

V: TRBV6-4
size: NA
J: TRBJ2-4
D: TRBD1
CDR3: CASSEGTGAKNIQYF
DNA: TGTGCCAGCAGTGAAGGGACAGGGGCCAAAAACATTCAGTACTTC

V: TRBV20-1
size: NA
J: TRBJ2-7
D: NA
CDR3: CSARSADEQYF
DNA: TGCAGTGCCCGAAGCGCGGACGAGCAGTACTTC

V: TRBV7-7
size: NA
J: TRBJ2-5
D: TRBD2
CDR3: CASSRSGGSQETQYF
DNA: TGTGCCAGCAGCCGAAGCGGGGGGTCTCAAGAGACCCAGTACTTC

V: TRBV6-1
size: NA
J: TRBJ1-1
D: TRBD1
CDR3: CASSWQGAEAFF
DNA: TGTGCCAGCAGCTGGCAGGGGGCTGAAGCTTTCTTT

V: TRBV19
size: few
J: TRBJ2-4
D: TRBD1
CDR3: CASSSRDSFLLAKNIQYF
DNA: TGTGCCAGTAGTTCCCGGGACAGCTTTTTACTAGCCAAAAACATTCAGTACTTC

V: TRBV5-1
size: NA
J: TRBJ2-3
D: NA
CDR3: CASSPRIASTDTQYF
DNA: TGCGCCAGCAGCCCCCGGATAGCTAGCACAGATACGCAGTATTTT

V: TRBV18
size: NA
J: TRBJ2-7
D: NA
CDR3: CASSRRDSYEQYF
DNA: TGTGCCAGCTCACGGAGGGACTCCTACGAGCAGTACTTC

V: TRBV5-8
size: NA
J: TRBJ2-2
D: NA
CDR3: CASSFQGLDTGELFF
DNA: TGTGCCAGCAGCTTTCAAGGACTCGACACCGGGGAGCTGTTTTTT

V: TRBV4-1
size: NA
J: TRBJ2-7
D: TRBD2
CDR3: CASSQELAGTSYEQYF
DNA: TGCGCCAGCAGCCAAGAACTAGCGGGGACGTCCTACGAGCAGTACTTC

V: TRBV7-6
size: few
J: TRBJ2-7
D: TRBD1
CDR3: CASSPTWDRYEQYF
DNA: TGTGCCAGCAGCCCCACCTGGGACAGGTACGAGCAGTACTTC

V: TRBV30
size: once
J: TRBJ2-1
D: TRBD1
CDR3: CAWRSGQVNNEQFF
DNA: TGTGCCTGGAGGTCGGGACAGGTAAACAATGAGCAGTTCTTC

V: TRBV27
size: NA
J: TRBJ1-5
D: NA
CDR3: CASSNYPSRSNQPQHF
DNA: TGTGCCAGCAGCAATTACCCGTCTAGGAGCAATCAGCCCCAGCATTTT

V: TRBV5-5
size: NA
J: TRBJ2-5
D: NA
CDR3: CASSFTSGETQYF
DNA: TGTGCCAGCAGCTTCACATCGGGAGAGACCCAGTACTTC

V: TRBV30
size: few
J: TRBJ1-4
D: TRBD1
CDR3: CAWSAGQGPLRNEKLFF
DNA: TGTGCCTGGAGTGCGGGACAGGGTCCTTTACGGAATGAAAAACTGTTTTTT

V: TRBV28
size: NA
J: TRBJ2-1
D: TRBD1
CDR3: CASSFWGRDRGNEQFF
DNA: TGTGCCAGCAGTTTTTGGGGCCGGGACAGGGGGAATGAGCAGTTCTTC

V: TRBV7-8
size: NA
J: TRBJ2-7
D: TRBD2
CDR3: CASSLTGTSSYEQYF
DNA: TGTGCCAGCAGCTTAACCGGGACTAGCTCCTACGAGCAGTACTTC

V: TRBV5-8
size: NA
J: TRBJ2-1
D: NA
CDR3: CASSLGSYNEQFF
DNA: TGTGCCAGCAGCTTGGGGAGTTACAATGAGCAGTTCTTC

V: TRBV5-1
size: NA
J: TRBJ2-7
D: NA
CDR3: CASSPGTGVGGGEQYF
DNA: TGCGCCAGCAGCCCCGGGACAGGTGTGGGGGGGGGCGAGCAGTACTTC

V: TRBV27
size: NA
J: TRBJ2-7
D: TRBD1
CDR3: CASSLQGGEQYF
DNA: TGTGCCAGCAGCCTACAGGGGGGCGAGCAGTACTTC

V: TRBV4-1
size: NA
J: TRBJ1-5
D: NA
CDR3: CASSQRGSNQPQHF
DNA: TGCGCCAGCAGCCAACGGGGGAGCAATCAGCCCCAGCATTTT

V: TRBV28
size: NA
J: TRBJ2-5
D: TRBD1
CDR3: CASRARGQETQYF
DNA: TGTGCCAGCAGGGCCAGGGGGCAGGAGACCCAGTACTTC

V: TRBV5-4
size: few
J: TRBJ1-1
D: NA
CDR3: CASSLAKGSNTEAFF
DNA: TGTGCCAGCAGCTTGGCCAAGGGGTCGAACACTGAAGCTTTCTTT

V: TRBV9
size: NA
J: TRBJ1-1
D: NA
CDR3: CASSALQGPAEAFF
DNA: TGTGCCAGCAGCGCCCTACAGGGCCCCGCTGAAGCTTTCTTT

V: TRBV5-4
size: NA
J: TRBJ2-5
D: NA
CDR3: CASSVSAVYQETQYF
DNA: TGTGCCAGCAGCGTCTCAGCGGTGTACCAAGAGACCCAGTACTTC

V: TRBV6-1
size: NA
J: TRBJ2-1
D: NA
CDR3: CASSAGTLIYNEQFF
DNA: TGTGCCAGCAGCGCCGGGACACTCATCTACAATGAGCAGTTCTTC

V: TRBV9
size: NA
J: TRBJ2-7
D: NA
CDR3: CASSVQGLSSYEQYF
DNA: TGTGCCAGCAGCGTACAGGGGTTAAGCTCCTACGAGCAGTACTTC

V: TRBV19
size: NA
J: TRBJ1-5
D: NA
CDR3: CASSMAVTTQQPQHF
DNA: TGTGCCAGTAGTATGGCAGTCACTACCCAACAGCCCCAGCATTTT

V: TRBV28
size: NA
J: TRBJ2-7
D: NA
CDR3: CASSLLGTKHYEQYF
DNA: TGTGCCAGCAGTTTATTGGGGACAAAGCACTACGAGCAGTACTTC

V: TRBV29-1
size: NA
J: TRBJ1-1
D: NA
CDR3: CSVSALLTLNTEAFF
DNA: TGCAGCGTTTCGGCTTTATTGACATTGAACACTGAAGCTTTCTTT

V: TRBV5-1
size: NA
J: TRBJ1-3
D: NA
CDR3: CASSQDNRNTIYF
DNA: TGCGCCAGCAGCCAGGACAACCGAAACACCATATATTTT

V: TRBV7-2
size: NA
J: TRBJ1-1
D: NA
CDR3: CASSLTRGTEAFF
DNA: TGTGCCAGCAGCTTAACGAGAGGGACTGAAGCTTTCTTT

V: TRBV9
size: NA
J: TRBJ2-2
D: NA
CDR3: CASRTTWNTGELFF
DNA: TGTGCCAGCAGGACGACATGGAACACCGGGGAGCTGTTTTTT

V: TRBV20-1
size: NA
J: TRBJ1-1
D: NA
CDR3: CSALLNTEAFF
DNA: TGCAGTGCCCTACTGAACACTGAAGCTTTCTTT

V: TRBV28
size: NA
J: TRBJ1-1
D: NA
CDR3: CASSWGDEAFF
DNA: TGTGCCAGCAGTTGGGGCGATGAAGCTTTCTTT

V: TRBV2
size: NA
J: TRBJ2-1
D: NA
CDR3: CASSEVHSSNEQFF
DNA: TGTGCCAGCAGTGAAGTCCACAGTAGCAATGAGCAGTTCTTC

V: TRBV5-1
size: NA
J: TRBJ1-3
D: TRBD1
CDR3: CASSLEAGGTIYF
DNA: TGCGCCAGCAGCCTGGAGGCAGGGGGTACCATATATTTT

V: TRBV5-8
size: few
J: TRBJ1-5
D: NA
CDR3: CASSLQGFNQPQHF
DNA: TGTGCCAGCAGCTTGCAGGGATTCAATCAGCCCCAGCATTTT

V: TRBV20-1
size: once
J: TRBJ1-2
D: TRBD1
CDR3: CSADRDSGYTF
DNA: TGCAGTGCTGACCGGGACAGTGGCTACACCTTC

V: TRBV29-1
size: NA
J: TRBJ2-2
D: TRBD2
CDR3: CSVGLLAGAGELFF
DNA: TGCAGCGTTGGTTTGCTAGCGGGAGCCGGGGAGCTGTTTTTT

V: TRBV28
size: NA
J: TRBJ1-3
D: NA
CDR3: CASSFSPAQNTIYF
DNA: TGTGCCAGCAGTTTTAGCCCAGCTCAAAACACCATATATTTT

V: TRBV9
size: NA
J: TRBJ2-1
D: TRBD2
CDR3: CASSLGLAGGYEQFF
DNA: TGTGCCAGCAGCCTGGGACTAGCGGGAGGGTATGAGCAGTTCTTC

V: TRBV5-1
size: NA
J: TRBJ1-1
D: NA
CDR3: CASSPAPSGTEAFF
DNA: TGCGCCAGCAGCCCCGCCCCCAGCGGAACTGAAGCTTTCTTT

V: TRBV30
size: NA
J: TRBJ1-4
D: NA
CDR3: CACGGRGNEKLFF
DNA: TGTGCCTGTGGGGGGAGGGGTAACGAAAAACTGTTTTTT

V: TRBV29-1
size: NA
J: TRBJ1-4
D: NA
CDR3: CSVGEVLNEKLFF
DNA: TGCAGCGTTGGGGAGGTCCTTAATGAAAAACTGTTTTTT

V: TRBV5-6
size: NA
J: TRBJ2-7
D: NA
CDR3: CASSLPPTESYEQYF
DNA: TGTGCCAGCAGCTTGCCCCCGACAGAGAGCTACGAGCAGTACTTC

V: TRBV27
size: NA
J: TRBJ2-1
D: TRBD2
CDR3: CASSLEGRLANEQFF
DNA: TGTGCCAGCAGTTTGGAGGGGCGACTAGCGAATGAGCAGTTCTTC

V: TRBV5-1
size: NA
J: TRBJ1-5
D: NA
CDR3: CASSFDRPNQPQHF
DNA: TGCGCCAGCAGCTTCGACAGGCCAAATCAGCCCCAGCATTTT

V: TRBV7-9
size: NA
J: TRBJ2-7
D: TRBD1
CDR3: CASSPRQGSYEQYF
DNA: TGTGCCAGCAGCCCGCGACAGGGCTCCTACGAGCAGTACTTC

V: TRBV15
size: NA
J: TRBJ1-2
D: NA
CDR3: CATSTDSNYGYTF
DNA: TGTGCCACCAGCACCGACAGTAACTATGGCTACACCTTC